A single T cell receptor beta chain is shown here with its context. Profiled with immunoSEQ multiplex PCR; TCRdb holds only in-frame clones, not every one. The sample shows about 68,000 clones, over 85% of them seen only once. This record belongs to a study of CD4 T cells in relation to SARS-CoV-2 and coronaviruses. CD4+ T cells from unexposed donors were obtained before the COVID-19 pandemic (2011-2018). Trimming at V came to 0 bases and at J to 2 bases, leaving 18 bases not matched to a gene. The CDR3 loop spans 22 amino acids. The germline V gene encodes CDR1 MGHRA and CDR2 YSYEKL. This TCR was sampled from a human donor in good health. Sequenced input: naive CD4+ T cells from PBMCs. Noted subset: naive CD4+ T cells isolated by negative enrichment. The chain combines TRBV4-1 with TRBJ2-3; 12 bases match TRBD2. CDR3 sequence reads: CASSQDLPRGLAGGPDTDTQYF. The CDR3 coding sequence is TGCGCCAGCAGCCAAGATCTTCCCCGAGGGCTAGCGGGAGGGCCGGACACAGATACGCAGTATTTT.